These 10 T cell receptor beta chains were sequenced from one sample in a study of cytomegalovirus exposure and HLA in healthy donors. The table came from immunoSEQ multiplex PCR; TCRdb's copy has only in-frame clones and leaves some out. The sample holds roughly 100,000 clones; roughly nine tenths are singletons and the top ten take 3% to 4%. Source material: PBMCs. Receptor source: a woman under 30 in good health and CMV-seropositive.

The chain couples TRBV28 to TRBJ1-5; no clear D. Trimming cost V 9 bases and J 9 bases, with 18 bases left between them. The CDR3 is made up of 13 amino acids. Germline CDR1 and CDR2: MDHEN and SYDVKM. In DNA form, the CDR3 reads TGTGCCAGTACCCTGGAGACCCTGCGGCCCCAGCATTTT. It translates to CASTLETLRPQHF.

The chain couples TRBV21-1 to TRBJ2-7; the D call of TRBD2 is as the table states it, not checked on the DNA. TRBV21-1 is described as a pseudogene. This CDR3 is 14 amino acids long. CDR3 sequence reads: CASSREAGSYEQYF. The CDR3 DNA is TGTGCCAGCAGCAGGGAGGCGGGTTCCTACGAGCAGTACTTC.

This chain joins TRBV5-4 and TRBJ2-7; D is possibly TRBD2 (7 bases). Trimming shortened V by 1 base and J by 7 bases, and 12 bases separated the two germline ends. Germline lookup yields CDR1 SGHNT and CDR2 YYREEE (reference sequence). The CDR3 consists of 13 residues. The CDR3 nucleotides are TGTGCCAGCAGCTTGCCCAGGGGAGGGGAGCAGTACTTC. Translating gives CASSLPRGGEQYF.

The CDR3 bases are TGTGCCAGCAGCCCCATCGGGACAGGGGGCTTCGACGAGCAGTACTTC. Its protein is CASSPIGTGGFDEQYF. V usage is TRBV7-9 and J usage is TRBJ2-7; TRBD1 aligns across 12 bases. Germline V gene data show CDR1 as SEHNR and CDR2 as FQNEAQ (reference sequence). V shed 5 bases and J 5 bases; nucleotides not matched to a gene: 10. The CDR3 contains 16 residues.

The gene calls are TRBV5-4 and TRBJ2-5, with D maybe TRBD1 (6 bases). V lost 2 bases and J 5 bases, leaving 10 bases between the germline ends. The CDR3 has 13 amino acids. The germline V gene encodes CDR1 SGHNT and CDR2 YYREEE (reference sequence). The CDR3 here is CASSFRGGETQYF. In DNA form, the CDR3 reads TGTGCCAGCAGCTTCAGGGGTGGGGAGACCCAGTACTTC.

J is TRBJ2-7 and V is TRBV9; tentatively, D is TRBD2 (6 bases). Germline V gene data show CDR1 as SGDLS and CDR2 as YYNGEE. Trimming left V 0 bases short and J 6 bases short, with 16 bases between. The CDR3 spans 15 residues. CDR3 in DNA: TGTGCCAGCAGCGTAGTGGGGGAGGCCCCCGCCGAGCAGTACTTC. It is translated as CASSVVGEAPAEQYF.

Here the CDR3 DNA reads TGCGCCAGCAGCCAACCGACTAGCGGGGACTACGAGCAGTACTTC. Translation gives CASSQPTSGDYEQYF. The chain carries TRBV4-1 and TRBJ2-7; 11 bases are a match to TRBD2. Germline-derived CDR1 and CDR2 are MGHRA and YSYEKL. After removal of 2 bases from V and 3 bases from J, the junction contained 3 bases not matched to a gene. The CDR3 loop spans 15 amino acids.

The chain carries TRBV13 and TRBJ1-2; the match to TRBD1 covers 10 bases. The CDR3 is 15 amino acids. The germline gives CDR1 PRHDT, CDR2 FYEKMQ (reference sequence). Trimming cost V 5 bases and J 6 bases; bases outside gene matches: 9. CDR3 protein: CASSLKTGGGDGYTF. The CDR3 DNA reads as TGTGCCAGCAGCCTTAAGACAGGGGGCGGAGATGGCTACACCTTC.

The rearrangement links TRBV7-2 to TRBJ2-2, with 10 bases that match TRBD2. CDR3 length equals 17 residues. Germline V gene sequence: CDR1 SGHTA, CDR2 FQGNSA. With V trimmed by 4 bases and J by 9 bases, 14 bases remained unmatched. Here the CDR3 reads CASSSKAGGSFGRELFF. The CDR3 DNA sequence: TGTGCCAGCAGCTCCAAAGCGGGAGGGTCGTTCGGAAGGGAGCTGTTTTTT.

This chain uses TRBV4-1 with TRBJ2-3; D is ambiguous. This CDR3 contains 16 residues. V was cut by 1 base and J by 1 base, with 12 bases left in between. CDR1 is MGHRA and CDR2 is YSYEKL in the germline V gene. CDR3 sequence reads: CASSQGDRSGTDTQYF. CDR3 in DNA: TGCGCCAGCAGCCAAGGTGACCGGAGTGGCACAGATACGCAGTATTTT.